The 25 T cell receptor beta chains below all came from one sample that was sequenced in a study of T cell repertoires in cytomegalovirus infection. Their cognate antigens are unknown. From the reads, TCRdb called clonotypes with MiXCR, one entry per CDR3 protein. Of more than 250,000 distinct CDR3 sequences listed, 20% to 25% are singletons. The source material was cultured PBMCs, sampled from culture after CMV antigen stimulation. The origin of the receptors is a human donor in good health (CMV status not recorded). Some clones in this sample may be carry-over from other donors' samples.

This clonotype was seen ten or more times. This sequence joins TRBV7-8 and TRBJ1-5; the D gene is possibly TRBD1 (6 bases). CDR3 size: 18 residues. V gave up 6 bases and J gave up 0 bases, with 21 bases separating them. In germline, CDR1 is SGHVS, CDR2 FQNEAQ. CDR3 loop: CASSRDISDPYSNQPQHF. The CDR3 DNA sequence: TGTGCCAGCAGTCGGGACATCAGCGACCCTTATAGCAATCAGCCCCAGCATTTT.

V gene TRBV6-4 combines with J gene TRBJ1-4, with TRBD1 as a possible D gene (5 bases). The CDR3 has 17 amino acids. Germline V gene sequence: CDR1 MRHNA, CDR2 SNTAGT. The V end was cut by 0 bases, the J end by 5 bases, with 16 bases between. Here the CDR3 reads CASSDSRGPRGNEKLFF. CDR3 sequence (DNA): TGTGCCAGCAGTGACTCGAGAGGGCCTAGGGGAAATGAAAAACTGTTTTTT.

This clonotype was counted between two and nine times. J is TRBJ1-3 and V is TRBV7-2; 11 positions match TRBD1. V trimming: 0 bases; J trimming: 2 bases; junction bases outside the gene matches: 0. Germline V lookup: CDR1 SGHTA, CDR2 FQGNSA. This CDR3 has 16 amino acids. The CDR3 sequence is CASSLAGQGAGNTIYF. In nucleotides, the CDR3 is TGTGCCAGCAGCTTAGCGGGACAGGGGGCTGGAAACACCATATATTTT.

The CDR3, as DNA: TGTGCCAGCAGTGGGGCGGGCGGCTACGAGCAGTACGTC. It encodes CASSGAGGYEQYV. The gene calls are TRBV6-2 or TRBV6-3 and TRBJ2-7; D possibly uses TRBD1 or TRBD2 (5 bases each). CDR3 size: 13 residues. The germline V and J ends were trimmed by 5 bases and 3 bases, with 11 bases remaining between them. Germline assignment: CDR1 MNHEY and CDR2 SVGEGT.

This chain connects TRBV28 to TRBJ2-6; the D is unclear. The CDR3 extends over 18 amino acids. The V gene's germline CDR1 is MDHEN and CDR2 SYDVKM. V dropped 5 bases and J dropped 0 bases, with 17 bases sitting between them. The CDR3 spells CASSNGLFRLSGANVLTF. CDR3 in DNA: TGTGCCAGCAGTAACGGTCTCTTCAGACTCTCTGGGGCCAACGTCCTGACTTTC. The whole variable domain, remainder taken from reference TRBV28 and TRBJ2-6, is DVKVTQSSRYLVKRTGEKVFLECVQDMDHENMFWYRQDPGLGLRLIYFSYDVKMKEKGDIPEGYSVSREKKERFSLILESASTNQTSMYLCASSNGLFRLSGANVLTFGAGSRLTVL.

The chain recombines TRBV27 with TRBJ2-7, with TRBD1 matching 8 bases. The V gene end was trimmed by 5 bases and the J gene end by 6 bases; junction bases not matched to a gene: 9. The germline V gene encodes CDR1 MNHEY and CDR2 SMNVEV (reference sequence). This CDR3 spans 14 amino acids. CDR3 sequence reads: CASSPRQGRSEQYF. The CDR3, as DNA: TGTGCCAGCAGTCCCCGACAGGGGAGGAGCGAGCAGTACTTC.

This clonotype was recorded many times. The DNA for the CDR3 is TGTGCCAGTAGTGGGGGAAGTATTTCGGACAGTGATATTAACTATGGCTACACCTTC. Amino acid sequence: CASSGGSISDSDINYGYTF. The rearrangement joins TRBV19 to TRBJ1-2; D perhaps matches TRBD1 (6 bases). Germline CDR1 is LNHDA and CDR2 is SQIVND (reference sequence). CDR3 size: 19 residues. The V end lost 5 bases, the J end lost 1 base, and 26 bases lay between the germline ends.

This clonotype was seen more than once but under ten times. In DNA, the CDR3 is TGTGCCAGCAGTTTAGTTATCGGGGGAAGCAATCAGCCCCAGCATTTT. The encoded protein is CASSLVIGGSNQPQHF. This chain joins TRBV12-3 or TRBV12-4 and TRBJ1-5; possible D gene TRBD1, 5 bases. This CDR3 is 16 amino acids long. Trimming removed 1 base from V and 1 base from J, with 11 bases in between.

This clonotype has more than one count but fewer than ten. The rearrangement uses TRBV20-1 and TRBJ2-5; D possibly corresponds to TRBD1 (7 bases). The CDR3 has 16 amino acids. Germline V gene data show CDR1 as DFQATT and CDR2 as SNEGSKA (reference sequence). Between the trimmed V and J ends, which lost 3 bases and 4 bases, there was a span of 21 bases. The CDR3 reads CSARLKQGGAGETQYF. Written as DNA, the CDR3 is TGCAGTGCTAGGCTGAAGCAGGGGGGCGCGGGAGAGACCCAGTACTTC.

This clonotype was picked up many times. V and J are TRBV6-1 and TRBJ1-1; D is uncertain. This CDR3 has 12 amino acids. In germline, CDR1 is MNHNS, CDR2 SASEGT. Trimming shortened V by 3 bases and J by 6 bases, and 8 bases separated the two germline ends. The CDR3 nucleotides read TGTGCCAGCAGTGAGGTTAACGCTGAAGCTTTCTTT. Translating it yields CASSEVNAEAFF.

This clonotype showed up many times. The chain uses TRBV7-8 and TRBJ1-1; possible D gene TRBD1, 5 bases. This CDR3 contains 16 residues. V was cut by 0 bases and J by 5 bases, with 16 bases left in between. Germline V gene sequence: CDR1 SGHVS, CDR2 FQNEAQ. CDR3 in DNA: TGTGCCAGCAGCTTAGCGGTTGGGGCTCGAGGGACTGAAGCTTTCTTT. Its translation: CASSLAVGARGTEAFF.

The J gene is TRBJ2-5, the V gene TRBV19, with D tentatively TRBD2 (5 bases). Trimming removed 1 base from V and 5 bases from J, with 20 bases in between. The CDR3 has 17 amino acids. Germline CDR1 reads LNHDA; CDR2 reads SQIVND (reference sequence). In DNA, the CDR3 is TGTGCCAGTAGTATAGGGCTTGAGACTAACTTATGGGAGACCCAGTACTTC. It encodes CASSIGLETNLWETQYF.

This clonotype has a handful of counts. This sequence joins TRBV12-3 or TRBV12-4 and TRBJ1-2; 9 nucleotides line up with TRBD1. There are 13 residues in the CDR3. Trimming cost V 5 bases and J 8 bases; bases outside gene matches: 6. DNA of the CDR3: TGTGCCAGCAGTCCTGGGACAGGGACCGGCTACACCTTC. As protein: CASSPGTGTGYTF.

V gene TRBV18 combines with J gene TRBJ2-7; 9 bases fit TRBD1. Germline CDR1 and CDR2: KGHSH and LQKENI. The CDR3 is 19 residues long. Trimming removed 3 bases from V and 4 bases from J; junction bases left unmatched: 19. The CDR3 region is CASSPLALVGTGKSYEQYV. The CDR3, as DNA: TGTGCCAGCTCACCCCTAGCCCTGGTGGGGACAGGGAAATCTTACGAGCAGTACGTC.

This clonotype was observed a handful of times. This chain joins TRBV27 and TRBJ2-5, with 9 bases lining up with TRBD1. The CDR3 contains 17 residues. Germline CDR1 reads MNHEY; CDR2 reads SMNVEV (reference sequence). V lost 4 bases and J lost 5; bases outside the gene matches: 14. CDR3 residues: CASSYSPPGQGLETQYF. CDR3 nucleotides: TGTGCCAGCAGTTACTCCCCCCCGGGACAGGGTTTGGAGACCCAGTACTTC.

This clonotype is a singleton in its sample. One end of the junction does not line up with germline, which may come from a read error. V usage is TRBV19 and J usage is TRBJ2-4; 15 bases line up with TRBD2. CDR1 LNHDA and CDR2 SQIVND come from the germline V gene (reference sequence). The CDR3 spans 18 residues. This CDR3 reads CAGSRTSGRARALGIQYF. CDR3 sequence (DNA): TGTGCCGGTAGTCGGACTAGCGGGAGGGCCCGGGCCCTGGGAATTCAGTACTTC.

This clonotype appeared many times. The V and J genes are TRBV7-2 and TRBJ1-4; D perhaps matches TRBD1 (6 bases). V was cut by 4 bases and J by 8 bases, with 14 bases left in between. The CDR3 runs to 14 residues. Germline CDR1 is SGHTA and CDR2 is FQGNSA. CDR3 in amino acids: CASSSWTEREKLFF. The CDR3 nucleotides read TGTGCCAGCAGCTCCTGGACAGAAAGGGAAAAACTGTTTTTT.

This clonotype was found a few times. The chain joins TRBV2 to TRBJ2-7; TRBD2 aligns across 9 bases. The V gene end was trimmed by 7 bases and the J gene end by 5 bases; junction bases not matched to a gene: 6. CDR1 is SNHLY, CDR2 FYNNEI, per germline. This CDR3 has 13 residues. DNA for the CDR3: TGTGCCAGCAATCGCGGGAGGGCCAACGAGCAGTACTTC. This encodes CASNRGRANEQYF.

This chain links TRBV29-1 with TRBJ1-2; no clear D. The germline gives CDR1 SQVTM, CDR2 ANQGSEA. CDR3 length: 13 amino acids. V was pared by 3 bases and J by 1 base, with 9 bases between. CDR3 DNA sequence: TGCAGCGTTGACAACTCTAATAACTATGGCTACACCTTC. Translated, it gives CSVDNSNNYGYTF.

This clonotype has at least ten counts. This chain joins TRBV7-2 and TRBJ1-5; TRBD1 aligns across 12 bases. Per the germline V gene, CDR1 is SGHTA and CDR2 is FQGNSA. This CDR3 has 17 residues. The V gene end was trimmed by 4 bases and the J gene end by 0 bases; junction bases not matched to a gene: 4. The CDR3 coding sequence is TGTGCCAGCAGCTGGGACAGGGGGCCTTATAGCAATCAGCCCCAGCATTTT. Its protein is CASSWDRGPYSNQPQHF.

V usage is TRBV24-1 and J usage is TRBJ2-3; 9 bases map to TRBD2. In germline, CDR1 is KGHDR, CDR2 SFDVKD. Trimming at V came to 1 base and at J to 5 bases, leaving 6 bases not matched to a gene. This CDR3 region has 16 residues. The CDR3 coding sequence is TGTGCCACCAGTGATTTCCATAGCGGGAGCGGAGATACGCAGTATTTT. This gives the protein CATSDFHSGSGDTQYF.

This clonotype was detected only a few times. The J gene is TRBJ2-5, the V gene TRBV28, with TRBD2 matching 9 bases. This CDR3 comprises 16 residues. V was pared by 5 bases and J by 0 bases, with 7 bases of the junction left unmatched. Looked up from germline, CDR1 is MDHEN and CDR2 is SYDVKM. In nucleotides, the CDR3 is TGTGCCAGCAGTGCTAAGCGGGAGGAGTACCAAGAGACCCAGTACTTC. This gives the protein CASSAKREEYQETQYF.

The genes are TRBV4-3 and TRBJ1-3; 7 nucleotides agree with TRBD1. Germline values: CDR1 LGHNA, CDR2 YSLEER. The J segment lost 0 bases and the V segment lost 2 bases, leaving 4 bases of the junction unmatched. The CDR3 totals 16 residues. The CDR3 sequence is CASSQSTGYSGNTIYF. CDR3 sequence (DNA): TGCGCCAGCAGCCAATCGACAGGGTACTCTGGAAACACCATATATTTT.

This clonotype turned up a few times. The rearrangement links TRBV20-1 to TRBJ1-1; 9 bases fit TRBD1. The CDR3 contains 13 residues. CDR1 and CDR2 (germline): DFQATT, SNEGSKA (reference sequence). V dropped 6 bases and J dropped 5; count of bases not matched to a gene: 7. The CDR3 loop is CSAGTGFGTEAFF. The CDR3 bases are TGCAGTGCCGGGACAGGGTTTGGGACTGAAGCTTTCTTT.

This clonotype was counted many times. The rearrangement uses TRBV10-3 and TRBJ2-7; unclear D gene. Trimming left V 3 bases short and J 4 bases short, with 13 bases between. The CDR3 is 14 residues long. Germline V gene lookup returns CDR1 ENHRY and CDR2 SYGVKD. DNA for the CDR3: TGTGCCATCAGTGACGGCTCTTTCGGTTACGAGCAGTACTTC. This encodes CAISDGSFGYEQYF.